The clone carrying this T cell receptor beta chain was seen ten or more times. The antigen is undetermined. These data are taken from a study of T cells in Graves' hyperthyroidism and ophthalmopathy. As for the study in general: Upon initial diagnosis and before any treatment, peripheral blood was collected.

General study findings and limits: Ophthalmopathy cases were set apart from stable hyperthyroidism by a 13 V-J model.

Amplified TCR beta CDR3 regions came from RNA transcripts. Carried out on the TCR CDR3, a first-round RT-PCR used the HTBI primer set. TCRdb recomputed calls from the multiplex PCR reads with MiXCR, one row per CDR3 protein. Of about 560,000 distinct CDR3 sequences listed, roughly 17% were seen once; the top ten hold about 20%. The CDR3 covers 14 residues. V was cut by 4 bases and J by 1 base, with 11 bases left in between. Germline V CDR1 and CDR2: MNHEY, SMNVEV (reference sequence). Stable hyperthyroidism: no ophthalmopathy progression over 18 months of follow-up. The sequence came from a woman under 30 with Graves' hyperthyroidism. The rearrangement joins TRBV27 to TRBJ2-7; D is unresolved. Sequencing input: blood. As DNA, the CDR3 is TGTGCCAGCAGTTCCCTTGGCGTATCCTACGAGCAGTACTTC. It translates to CASSSLGVSYEQYF.